This TCR beta chain derives from a study of cytomegalovirus exposure and HLA in healthy donors. Findings and limits, study-wide: In vitro, a few CMV-associated chains proved specific for CMV antigens.

V lost 4 bases to trimming and J lost 0 bases, with 12 bases between them. This CDR3 has 15 residues. The germline CDR1 and CDR2 sequences are SGDLS and YYNGEE. The count of this clone is one. Its specificity is unknown. The PCR made use of 60 Vbeta and 13 Jbeta primers. Only in-frame clones appear in the TCRdb table, and some are missing; sequencing was by immunoSEQ multiplex PCR. Of approximately 150,000 clones detected, around 85% appear once; the ten largest clones hold under 3%. The rearrangement joins TRBV9 to TRBJ2-3; a weak D match, TRBD2 (5 bases). Sequenced input: PBMCs. This sequence originates from a woman aged 25 to 39 in good health and CMV-seronegative. The CDR3 sequence: CASSPYGESTDTQYF. The DNA for the CDR3 is TGTGCCAGCAGCCCTTACGGGGAAAGCACAGATACGCAGTATTTT.